The source of this T cell receptor beta chain is a study of immune evolution from preneoplasia to lung adenocarcinoma. V was shortened by 0 bases and J by 10 bases, with 9 bases between the two germline ends. The CDR3 length is 13 residues. Germline V gene data show CDR1 as SGHAT and CDR2 as FQNNGV. Using immunoSEQ multiplex PCR, the repertoire was profiled, and TCRdb retains in-frame clones only, with some absent. This table holds 7,500 to 10,000 clones, 88% found once. Sequenced: FFPE invasive lung adenocarcinoma tissue. This clonotype originated in a person in their 70s with invasive lung adenocarcinoma. Some clones in this sample may be carry-over from other donors' samples. This chain uses TRBV11-2 with TRBJ1-4, with D tentatively TRBD1 (6 bases). The CDR3 protein is CASSLDGGAKLFF. The CDR3, as DNA: TGTGCCAGCAGCTTAGACGGGGGGGCAAAACTGTTTTTT. The complete variable domain, with remaining parts taken from reference TRBV11-2 and TRBJ1-4, reads EAGVAQSPRYKIIEKRQSVAFWCNPISGHATLYWYQQILGQGPKLLIQFQNNGVVDDSQLPKDRFSAERLKGVDSTLKIQPAKLEDSAVYLCASSLDGGAKLFFGSGTQLSVL.